Following are 8 T cell receptor beta chains from one sample sequenced in a study of cytomegalovirus exposure and HLA in healthy donors (dated by TCRdb to about 2017). The method behind the library was the immunoSEQ multiplex PCR assay. For the multiplex PCR, a mixture combining 60 forward primers for TCR Vbeta segments and 13 reverse primers for TCR Jbeta segments was used. TCRdb limited this immuneACCESS table to in-frame rearrangements with V and J called. A share of clones is missing; checked studies link under half to unresolved V genes, and the rest is unexplained. The sample includes approximately 120,000 clones, with around three quarters observed a single time. Of the sample, roughly an eighth is held by the ten largest clones. The sequencing sample was made of PBMCs. The receptors were sampled from a woman aged 55-70 years in good health and CMV-seropositive.

The V and J genes are TRBV7-9 and TRBJ1-4, with 10 positions matching TRBD1. V lost 4 bases and J lost 10; bases outside the gene matches: 12. This CDR3 has 16 amino acids. Germline assignment: CDR1 SEHNR and CDR2 FQNEAQ (reference sequence). The DNA for the CDR3 is TGTGCCAGCAGCTATACTTGGGGGACAGGGGAAGGAAAACTGTTTTTT. Its protein product is CASSYTWGTGEGKLFF.

Here the CDR3 reads CASFEFSGGYTF. The CDR3 coding sequence is TGTGCCAGCTTCGAATTCTCGGGAGGCTACACCTTC. The chain uses TRBV7-9 and TRBJ1-2, with D hard to call. There are 12 residues in the CDR3. In germline, CDR1 is SEHNR, CDR2 FQNEAQ (reference sequence). The V end was cut by 8 bases, the J end by 8 bases, with 15 bases between.

This clone was counted only a few times. The V call is TRBV7-9, the J call TRBJ1-4, with 8 bases that match TRBD1. CDR3 size: 14 residues. CDR1 is SEHNR and CDR2 is FQNEAQ in the germline V gene (reference sequence). J was trimmed by 4 bases and V by 3 bases; bases with no gene match: 1. DNA for the CDR3: TGTGCCAGCAGCTTTGGACAGGGTAATGAAAAACTGTTTTTT. Amino acid sequence: CASSFGQGNEKLFF.

The chain couples TRBV7-2 to TRBJ2-7, with 11 bases lining up with TRBD2. The ends lost 3 bases at V and 1 base at J; junction bases unmatched: 2. CDR1 is SGHTA and CDR2 is FQGNSA in the germline V gene. The CDR3 length is 15 residues. The DNA of the CDR3 is TGTGCCAGCAGCTTCACTAGCGGGAGTTCCTACGAGCAGTACTTC. It is translated as CASSFTSGSSYEQYF.

The chain recombines TRBV6-6 with TRBJ2-5; the match to TRBD1 covers 7 bases. CDR3 length: 12 amino acids. V was clipped by 8 bases and J by 1 base; unmatched bases: 1. The germline gives CDR1 MNHNY, CDR2 SVGAGI (reference sequence). The CDR3 nucleotides read TGTGCCAGCCGGGACAGCCAAGAGACCCAGTACTTC. This sequence encodes CASRDSQETQYF.

The chain joins TRBV21-1 to TRBJ2-3; the D call TRBD2 from the table was never checked on the DNA. TRBV21-1 is flagged as a pseudogene. This CDR3 has 14 amino acids. CDR3 loop: CASSSGTSTDTQYF. Here the CDR3 DNA reads TGTGCCAGCAGTAGCGGGACTAGCACAGATACGCAGTATTTT.

The rearrangement uses TRBV14 and TRBJ2-5, with D tentatively TRBD2 (6 bases). CDR1 SGHDN and CDR2 FVKESK come from the germline V gene. The CDR3 has 13 residues. Between the trimmed V and J ends, which lost 4 bases and 3 bases, there was a span of 9 bases. The CDR3 nucleotides read TGTGCCAGCAGCCGTACGGGAGAAGAGACCCAGTACTTC. It translates to CASSRTGEETQYF. The full variable domain, in which reference TRBV14 and TRBJ2-5 provide the parts outside the CDR3, is EAGVTQFPSHSVIEKGQTVTLRCDPISGHDNLYWYRRVMGKEIKFLLHFVKESKQDESGMPNNRFLAERTGGTYSTLKVQPAELEDSGVYFCASSRTGEETQYFGPGTRLLVL.

This chain links TRBV29-1 with TRBJ2-3; no definite D call. CDR3 size: 12 residues. Germline V gives CDR1 SQVTM, CDR2 ANQGSEA. V shed 4 bases and J shed 2 bases, with 7 bases lying between them. The CDR3 loop is CSVGSTTDTQYF. DNA of the CDR3: TGCAGCGTTGGGTCTACCACAGATACGCAGTATTTT.